The source of this TCR beta chain is a study of blood T cell repertoires in COVID-19. Study-level information: Both acute and convalescent COVID-19 samples were obtained from the United States, Italy and Spain. T cells, B-cell-depleted T cells, or PBMCs provided the cDNA or gDNA that served as material.

CDR1 is LNHDA, CDR2 SQIVND, per germline (reference sequence). This CDR3 contains 17 residues. The junction had 14 bases not matched to a gene; V was cut back by 5 bases and J by 7 bases. Original data processing: How many nucleated cells were present was estimated from reference gene primer amplification. Using immunoSEQ multiplex PCR, the repertoire was profiled, and TCRdb retains in-frame clones only, with some absent. From that table come the V and J calls and clone size; the DNA was used to work out D and trimming. The data show roughly 39,000 clones, 80% to 90% seen once. This chain joins TRBV19 and TRBJ1-3, with 10 bases lining up with TRBD1. This clonotype originated in a man aged 25 to 40 with active or convalescent COVID-19. The specimen was peripheral blood. This CDR3 reads CASSQIPGQGFRNTIYF. The CDR3 nucleotides read TGTGCCAGTAGTCAAATTCCGGGACAGGGGTTCAGGAACACCATATATTTT.